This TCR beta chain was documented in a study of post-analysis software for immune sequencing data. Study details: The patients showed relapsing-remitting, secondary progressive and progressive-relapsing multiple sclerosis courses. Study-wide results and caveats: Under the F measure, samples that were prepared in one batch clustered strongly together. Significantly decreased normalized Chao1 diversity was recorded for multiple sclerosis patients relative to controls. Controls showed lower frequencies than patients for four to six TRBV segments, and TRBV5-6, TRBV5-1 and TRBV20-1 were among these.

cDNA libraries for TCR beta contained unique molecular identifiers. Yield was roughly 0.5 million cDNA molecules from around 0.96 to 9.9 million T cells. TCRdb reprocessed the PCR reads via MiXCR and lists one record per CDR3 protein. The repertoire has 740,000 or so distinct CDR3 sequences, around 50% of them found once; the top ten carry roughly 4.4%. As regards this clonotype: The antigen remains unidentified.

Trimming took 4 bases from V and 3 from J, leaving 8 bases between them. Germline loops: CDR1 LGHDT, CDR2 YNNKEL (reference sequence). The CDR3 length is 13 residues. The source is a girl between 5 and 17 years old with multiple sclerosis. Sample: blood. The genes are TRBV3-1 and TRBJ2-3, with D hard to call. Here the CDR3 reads CASSRPPTDTQYF. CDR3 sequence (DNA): TGTGCCAGCAGCCGCCCCCCGACAGATACGCAGTATTTT.